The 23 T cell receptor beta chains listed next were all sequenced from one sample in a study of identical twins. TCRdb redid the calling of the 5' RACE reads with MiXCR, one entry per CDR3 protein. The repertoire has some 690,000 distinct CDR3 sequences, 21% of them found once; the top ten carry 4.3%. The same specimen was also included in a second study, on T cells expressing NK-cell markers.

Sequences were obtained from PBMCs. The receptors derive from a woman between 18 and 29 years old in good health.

The CDR3 sequence: CASSYRQGQEQYF. The DNA of the CDR3 is TGTGCCAGCAGTTACCGCCAGGGTCAAGAGCAGTACTTC. This sequence joins TRBV6-2 or TRBV6-3 and TRBJ2-7; tentative D call: TRBD1 (5 bases). The germline V and J ends were trimmed by 2 bases and 7 bases, with 12 bases remaining between them. Germline V gene lookup returns CDR1 MNHEY and CDR2 SVGEGT. The CDR3 loop spans 13 amino acids.

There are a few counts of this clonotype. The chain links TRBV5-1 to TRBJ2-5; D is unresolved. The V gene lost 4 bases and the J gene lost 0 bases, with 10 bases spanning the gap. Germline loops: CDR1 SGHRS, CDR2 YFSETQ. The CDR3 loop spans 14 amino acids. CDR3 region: CASSLLVDQETQYF. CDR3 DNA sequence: TGCGCCAGCAGCCTTCTGGTTGACCAAGAGACCCAGTACTTC.

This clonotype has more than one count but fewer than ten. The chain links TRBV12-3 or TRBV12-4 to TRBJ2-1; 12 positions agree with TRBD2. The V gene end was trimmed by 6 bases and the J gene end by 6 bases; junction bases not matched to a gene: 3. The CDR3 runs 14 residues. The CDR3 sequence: CASSTSGGFNEQFF. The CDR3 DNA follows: TGTGCCAGCAGCACTAGCGGGGGGTTCAATGAGCAGTTCTTC.

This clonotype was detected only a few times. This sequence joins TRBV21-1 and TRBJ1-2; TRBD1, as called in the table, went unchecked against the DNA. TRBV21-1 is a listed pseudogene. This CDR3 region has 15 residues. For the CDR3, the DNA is TGTGCCAGCAGCAAAGATCGGCAGGGGCACTATGGCTACACCTTC. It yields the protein CASSKDRQGHYGYTF.

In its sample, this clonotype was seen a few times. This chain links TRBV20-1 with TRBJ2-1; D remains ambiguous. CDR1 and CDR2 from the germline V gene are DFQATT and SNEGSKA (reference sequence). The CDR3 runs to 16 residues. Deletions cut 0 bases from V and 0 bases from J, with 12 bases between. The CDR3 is CSARDPLRSSYNEQFF. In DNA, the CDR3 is TGCAGTGCTAGAGATCCCCTGCGGAGCTCCTACAATGAGCAGTTCTTC.

CDR3: CSVGTGGNEQFF. The CDR3 DNA reads TGCAGCGTGGGGACAGGGGGGAATGAGCAGTTCTTC. V and J are TRBV29-1 and TRBJ2-1; 11 bases agree with TRBD1. Germline lookup yields CDR1 SQVTM and CDR2 ANQGSEA. J was trimmed by 7 bases and V by 6 bases; bases with no gene match: 2. CDR3 length: 12 residues.

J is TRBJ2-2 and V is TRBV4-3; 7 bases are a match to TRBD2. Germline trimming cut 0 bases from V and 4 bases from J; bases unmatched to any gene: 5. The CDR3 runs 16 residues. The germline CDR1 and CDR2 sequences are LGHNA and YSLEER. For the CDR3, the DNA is TGCGCCAGCAGCCAAGATATAGCGGGCCGCACCGGGGAGCTGTTTTTT. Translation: CASSQDIAGRTGELFF.

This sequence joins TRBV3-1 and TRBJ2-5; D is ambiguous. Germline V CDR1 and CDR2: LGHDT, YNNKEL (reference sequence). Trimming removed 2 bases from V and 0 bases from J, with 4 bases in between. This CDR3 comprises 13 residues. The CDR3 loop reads CASSQHNQETQYF. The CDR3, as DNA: TGTGCCAGCAGCCAACATAACCAAGAGACCCAGTACTTC.

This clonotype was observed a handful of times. The CDR3 nucleotides read TGTGCCAGCAGTTACTCGCGGGGATGGACAGATACGCAGTATTTT. This sequence encodes CASSYSRGWTDTQYF. The V call is TRBV6-5, the J call TRBJ2-3; D is perhaps TRBD2 (6 bases). V was cut by 0 bases and J by 3 bases, with 10 bases left in between. The CDR3 runs 15 residues. Germline values: CDR1 MNHEY, CDR2 SVGAGI.

DNA for the CDR3: TGCGCCAGCAGCTCGGGTGGGGTTGGGGAGACCCAGTACTTC. Translated, it gives CASSSGGVGETQYF. The chain joins TRBV5-1 to TRBJ2-5; D uncertain. CDR3 length equals 14 residues. CDR1 is SGHRS and CDR2 is YFSETQ in the germline V gene. V dropped 3 bases and J dropped 5 bases, with 14 bases sitting between them.

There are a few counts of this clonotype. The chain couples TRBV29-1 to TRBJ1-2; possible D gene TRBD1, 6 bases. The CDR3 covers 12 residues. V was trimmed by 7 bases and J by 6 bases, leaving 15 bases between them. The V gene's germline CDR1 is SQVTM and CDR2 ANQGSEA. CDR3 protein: CSAERQVHGYTF. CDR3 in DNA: TGCAGCGCAGAAAGACAGGTCCATGGCTACACCTTC.

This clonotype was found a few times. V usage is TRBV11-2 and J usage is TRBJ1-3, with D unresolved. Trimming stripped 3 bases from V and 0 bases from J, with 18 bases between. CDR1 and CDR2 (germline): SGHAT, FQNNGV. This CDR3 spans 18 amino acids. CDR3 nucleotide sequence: TGTGCCAGCAGCTTCGATGCTTTTAGCGGTTACTCTGGAAACACCATATATTTT. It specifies CASSFDAFSGYSGNTIYF.

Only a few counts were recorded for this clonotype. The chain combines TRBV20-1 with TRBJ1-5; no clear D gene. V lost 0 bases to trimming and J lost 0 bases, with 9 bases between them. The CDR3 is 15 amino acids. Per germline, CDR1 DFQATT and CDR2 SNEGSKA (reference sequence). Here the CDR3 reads CSARDRHNSNQPQHF. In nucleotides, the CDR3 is TGCAGTGCTAGAGATAGACATAATAGCAATCAGCCCCAGCATTTT.

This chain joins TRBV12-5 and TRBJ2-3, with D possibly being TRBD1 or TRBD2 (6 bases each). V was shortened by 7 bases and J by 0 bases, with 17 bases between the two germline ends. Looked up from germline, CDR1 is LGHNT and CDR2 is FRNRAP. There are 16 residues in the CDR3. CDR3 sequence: CASDHPRGQSTDTQYF. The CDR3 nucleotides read TGTGCTAGTGACCACCCCCGGGGGCAGAGCACAGATACGCAGTATTTT.

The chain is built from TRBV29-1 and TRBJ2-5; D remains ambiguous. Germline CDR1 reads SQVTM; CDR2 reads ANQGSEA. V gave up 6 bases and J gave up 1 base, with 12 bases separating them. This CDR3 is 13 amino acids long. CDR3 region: CSVHPGPQETQYF. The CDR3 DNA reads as TGCAGCGTCCACCCGGGCCCCCAAGAGACCCAGTACTTC.

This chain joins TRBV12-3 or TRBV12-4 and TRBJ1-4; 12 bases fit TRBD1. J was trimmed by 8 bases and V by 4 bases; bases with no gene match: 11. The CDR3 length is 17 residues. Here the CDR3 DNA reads TGTGCCAGCAGTTCGGGACAGGGGGCATCTTGGGGAGAAAAACTGTTTTTT. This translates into CASSSGQGASWGEKLFF.

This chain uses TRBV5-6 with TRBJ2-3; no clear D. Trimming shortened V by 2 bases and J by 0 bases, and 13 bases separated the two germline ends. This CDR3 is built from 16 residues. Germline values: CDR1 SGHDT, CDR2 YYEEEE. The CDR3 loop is CASSLDLGLSTDTQYF. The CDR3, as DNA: TGTGCCAGCAGCTTAGACCTCGGCCTCAGCACAGATACGCAGTATTTT.

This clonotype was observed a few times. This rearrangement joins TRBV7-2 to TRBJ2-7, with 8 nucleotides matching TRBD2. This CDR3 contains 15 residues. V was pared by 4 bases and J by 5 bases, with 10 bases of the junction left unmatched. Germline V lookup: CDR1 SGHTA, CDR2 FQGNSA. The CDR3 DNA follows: TGTGCCAGCAGCTCGCGACCGGGACTAGTCGACGAGCAGTACTTC. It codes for CASSSRPGLVDEQYF. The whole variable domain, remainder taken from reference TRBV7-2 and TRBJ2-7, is GAGVSQSPSNKVTEKGKDVELRCDPISGHTALYWYRQSLGQGLEFLIYFQGNSAPDKSGLPSDRFSAERTGGSVSTLTIQRTQQEDSAVYLCASSSRPGLVDEQYFGPGTRLTVT.

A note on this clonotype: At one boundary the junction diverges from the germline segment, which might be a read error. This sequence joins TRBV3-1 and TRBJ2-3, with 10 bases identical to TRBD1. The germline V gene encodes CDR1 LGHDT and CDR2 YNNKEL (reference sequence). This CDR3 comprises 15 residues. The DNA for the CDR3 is TGTGCCACCAGCCGACAGGGGGCAGGCACAGATACGCAGTATTTT. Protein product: CATSRQGAGTDTQYF.

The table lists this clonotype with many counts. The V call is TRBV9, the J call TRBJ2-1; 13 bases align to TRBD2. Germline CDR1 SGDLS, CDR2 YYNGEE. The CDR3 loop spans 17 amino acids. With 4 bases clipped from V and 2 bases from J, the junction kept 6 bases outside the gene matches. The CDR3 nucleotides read TGTGCCAGCAGCTTCTCACTAGCGGGGGGGCCCTACAATGAGCAGTTCTTC. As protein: CASSFSLAGGPYNEQFF.

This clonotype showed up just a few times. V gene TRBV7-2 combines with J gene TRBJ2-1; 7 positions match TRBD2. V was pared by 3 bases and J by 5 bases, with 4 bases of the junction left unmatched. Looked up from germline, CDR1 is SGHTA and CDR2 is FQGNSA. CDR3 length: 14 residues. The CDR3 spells CASSLASGNNEQFF. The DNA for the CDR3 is TGTGCCAGCAGCTTGGCTAGCGGAAACAATGAGCAGTTCTTC.

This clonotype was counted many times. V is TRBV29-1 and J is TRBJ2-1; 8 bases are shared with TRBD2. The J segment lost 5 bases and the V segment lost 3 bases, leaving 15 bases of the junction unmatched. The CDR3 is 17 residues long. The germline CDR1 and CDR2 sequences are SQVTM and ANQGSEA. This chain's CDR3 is CSVDGLAGLHTDNEQFF. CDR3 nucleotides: TGCAGCGTTGACGGCCTAGCGGGCTTACACACCGACAATGAGCAGTTCTTC.

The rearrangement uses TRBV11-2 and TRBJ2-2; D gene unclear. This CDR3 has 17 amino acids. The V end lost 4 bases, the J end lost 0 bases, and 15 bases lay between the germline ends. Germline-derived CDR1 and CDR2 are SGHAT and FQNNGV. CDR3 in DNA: TGTGCCAGCAGCTCCCGCCTTAGCACCTCGAACACCGGGGAGCTGTTTTTT. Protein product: CASSSRLSTSNTGELFF. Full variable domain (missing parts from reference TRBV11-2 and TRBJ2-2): EAGVAQSPRYKIIEKRQSVAFWCNPISGHATLYWYQQILGQGPKLLIQFQNNGVVDDSQLPKDRFSAERLKGVDSTLKIQPAKLEDSAVYLCASSSRLSTSNTGELFFGEGSRLTVL.